Shown below are 20 T cell receptor beta chains from a single sample sequenced in a study of early T cells in non-severe SARS-CoV-2 infection. From the 5' RACE reads, TCRdb called clonotypes with MiXCR, one entry per CDR3 protein. The table includes tens of thousands of distinct CDR3 sequences, roughly 9.7% detected once. The sequencing sample was made of whole blood. The source is an adult who was a healthcare worker with PCR-confirmed SARS-CoV-2 infection or an uninfected control (not recorded which).

This sequence joins TRBV7-2 and TRBJ2-7; D unresolved. This CDR3 contains 13 residues. Trimming removed 1 base at V and 3 bases at J, with 7 bases between. Germline V CDR1 and CDR2: SGHTA, FQGNSA. The CDR3 region is CASSLVLSYEQYF. The DNA of the CDR3 is TGTGCCAGCAGCTTAGTCCTAAGCTACGAGCAGTACTTC.

The table lists this clonotype with many counts. The rearrangement links TRBV11-2 to TRBJ2-1, with D possibly being TRBD1 or TRBD2 (5 bases each). The CDR3 contains 18 residues. Trimming left V 4 bases short and J 0 bases short, with 19 bases between. The germline V gene encodes CDR1 SGHAT and CDR2 FQNNGV. CDR3 sequence (DNA): TGTGCCAGCAGCTCCCGAGGGGTGGGCCTAAGCTCCTACAATGAGCAGTTCTTC. Translation: CASSSRGVGLSSYNEQFF.

The chain is built from TRBV3-1 and TRBJ2-1; D not resolved. Between the trimmed V and J ends, which lost 4 bases and 6 bases, there was a span of 10 bases. Germline V CDR1 and CDR2: LGHDT, YNNKEL (reference sequence). CDR3 length: 13 amino acids. CDR3 nucleotides: TGTGCCAGCAGCCGGGCAGGTCCCAATGAGCAGTTCTTC. This gives the protein CASSRAGPNEQFF.

The chain couples TRBV9 to TRBJ1-6, with a tentative D call TRBD1 (6 bases). The germline gives CDR1 SGDLS, CDR2 YYNGEE. Trimming removed 3 bases at V and 7 bases at J, with 14 bases between. The CDR3 is 15 residues long. The CDR3 DNA reads as TGTGCCAGCAGCGAGGACCGCGGGGGCAATTCACCCCTCCACTTT. This codes for CASSEDRGGNSPLHF.

V is TRBV30 and J is TRBJ1-6, with unresolved D. In germline, CDR1 is GTSNPN, CDR2 SVGIG (reference sequence). The CDR3 spans 14 residues. V lost 6 bases, J lost 8 bases, and 17 bases lay in between. CDR3 sequence (DNA): TGTGCCTGCACCACCTGGGCAGGTTATTCACCCCTCCACTTT. Translating it yields CACTTWAGYSPLHF.

This chain connects TRBV6-2 or TRBV6-3 to TRBJ2-3, with D unclear. V was trimmed by 5 bases and J by 10 bases, leaving 16 bases between them. The CDR3 spans 13 residues. Germline CDR1 MNHEY, CDR2 SVGEGT. Written as DNA, the CDR3 is TGTGCCAGCAGTAGGGCAGAGACGGAGTCGCAGTATTTT. This sequence encodes CASSRAETESQYF.

This clonotype showed up just a few times. V usage is TRBV3-1 and J usage is TRBJ2-1; TRBD2 matches at 13 bases. Per the germline V gene, CDR1 is LGHDT and CDR2 is YNNKEL (reference sequence). The ends lost 4 bases at V and 8 bases at J; junction bases unmatched: 17. This CDR3 has 19 amino acids. The CDR3 spells CASSPLTSGRAYSKDEQFF. In DNA, the CDR3 is TGTGCCAGCAGCCCCCTTACTAGCGGGAGGGCCTACAGCAAGGATGAGCAGTTCTTC.

This clonotype was seen many times. The DNA for the CDR3 is TGTGCCAGCAGTTACATCGGACTAGCGGACAATGAGCAGTTCTTC. Protein sequence: CASSYIGLADNEQFF. The chain has TRBV6-2 or TRBV6-3 and TRBJ2-1; the match to TRBD2 covers 10 bases. CDR1 MNHEY and CDR2 SVGEGT come from the germline V gene. The V gene end was trimmed by 2 bases and the J gene end by 5 bases; junction bases not matched to a gene: 3. This CDR3 is 15 amino acids long.

This clonotype appeared many times. The chain employs TRBV29-1 and TRBJ2-2, with TRBD1 as a possible D gene (6 bases). This CDR3 has 14 residues. The germline V gene has CDR1 SQVTM and CDR2 ANQGSEA. Trimming removed 7 bases at V and 0 bases at J, with 12 bases between. The CDR3 nucleotides read TGCAGCGCAGGGGACACCGCGAACACCGGGGAGCTGTTTTTT. This encodes CSAGDTANTGELFF.

There are many counts of this clonotype. The chain joins TRBV12-3 or TRBV12-4 to TRBJ2-5; the D is unclear. The V end was cut by 3 bases, the J end by 1 base, with 6 bases between. The length of the CDR3 is 13 residues. CDR3 sequence: CASSFGLQETQYF. The CDR3, as DNA: TGTGCCAGCAGTTTCGGGCTCCAAGAGACCCAGTACTTC.

This sequence joins TRBV7-9 and TRBJ2-1; TRBD2 might be the D (5 bases). The germline V gene encodes CDR1 SEHNR and CDR2 FQNEAQ (reference sequence). CDR3 size: 15 residues. V lost 3 bases and J 8 bases, leaving 17 bases between the germline ends. The CDR3 DNA sequence: TGTGCCAGCAGCTTCTTAGGGAGTGATTTCGATGAGCAGTTCTTC. This translates into CASSFLGSDFDEQFF.

This clonotype was seen ten or more times. V and J are TRBV5-6 and TRBJ2-3, with 9 bases aligning to TRBD2. V lost 4 bases, J lost 5 bases, and 2 bases stayed unmatched. Looked up from germline, CDR1 is SGHDT and CDR2 is YYEEEE. CDR3 size: 13 residues. The CDR3 coding sequence is TGTGCCAGCAGCGTGACTAGCGGAGATACGCAGTATTTT. It specifies CASSVTSGDTQYF.

This clonotype was seen at least ten times. This chain connects TRBV19 to TRBJ2-5; the match to TRBD2 covers 10 bases. Germline values: CDR1 LNHDA, CDR2 SQIVND (reference sequence). With 4 bases clipped from V and 4 bases from J, the junction kept 0 bases outside the gene matches. CDR3 size: 13 residues. CDR3 sequence: CASSRLAGETQYF. The CDR3 coding sequence is TGTGCCAGTAGTAGACTAGCGGGAGAGACCCAGTACTTC.

On this clonotype itself: A much larger clonotype is one base distant, so this may be a read error. The chain combines TRBV6-1 with TRBJ2-7; TRBD2 might be the D (6 bases). Germline assignment: CDR1 MNHNS and CDR2 SASEGT. The CDR3 covers 15 residues. V lost 4 bases and J lost 3, with 16 bases in between. This CDR3 reads CASSVRWRRDYEQYF. CDR3 nucleotides: TGTGCCAGCAGTGTCAGGTGGAGGCGGGACTACGAGCAGTACTTC.

This clonotype was picked up many times. In nucleotides, the CDR3 is TGTGCCAGCAGCTCTCCTGCGGAGACACCCAGAAACACCATATATTTT. Translated: CASSSPAETPRNTIYF. The chain is built from TRBV6-6 and TRBJ1-3; no clear D. V lost 6 bases and J lost 5, with 20 bases in between. The CDR3 sequence is 16 residues long. Germline V gene data show CDR1 as MNHNY and CDR2 as SVGAGI (reference sequence).

This clonotype was recorded at least ten times. The chain recombines TRBV30 with TRBJ2-7, with D possibly TRBD2 on 6 matching bases. The CDR3 loop spans 12 amino acids. Deletions cut 3 bases from V and 4 bases from J, with 10 bases between. CDR1 is GTSNPN and CDR2 is SVGIG in the germline V gene (reference sequence). In DNA, the CDR3 is TGTGCCTGGAGCCCGACTAGTTACGAGCAGTACTTC. This codes for CAWSPTSYEQYF.

This chain links TRBV6-6 with TRBJ1-4; unclear D gene. V shed 3 bases and J shed 6 bases, with 14 bases lying between them. This CDR3 has 15 amino acids. In germline, CDR1 is MNHNY, CDR2 SVGAGI (reference sequence). The CDR3 region is CASSYRGEVDEKLFF. Here the CDR3 DNA reads TGTGCCAGCAGTTATCGTGGGGAAGTGGATGAAAAACTGTTTTTT.

This clonotype was seen repeatedly, ten times or more. The V call is TRBV7-9, the J call TRBJ2-7; D might be TRBD1 or TRBD2, each matching 5 bases. Trimming removed 5 bases from V and 3 bases from J, with 11 bases in between. The CDR3 contains 13 residues. Germline-derived CDR1 and CDR2 are SEHNR and FQNEAQ (reference sequence). Here the CDR3 reads CASSPGRIYEQYF. CDR3 DNA: TGTGCCAGCAGCCCGGGACGGATCTACGAGCAGTACTTC.

This clonotype was seen a handful of times. V and J are TRBV20-1 and TRBJ1-2; TRBD1 aligns across 7 bases. The germline CDR1 and CDR2 sequences are DFQATT and SNEGSKA (reference sequence). There are 14 residues in the CDR3. V was clipped by 0 bases and J by 6 bases; unmatched bases: 7. The CDR3 sequence is CSARDLGRGDGYTF. The CDR3 DNA reads as TGCAGTGCTAGAGATCTCGGCAGGGGGGATGGCTACACCTTC.

This clonotype has at least ten counts. V is TRBV3-1 and J is TRBJ1-1; D is unresolved. The CDR3 contains 12 residues. V lost 4 bases and J lost 0, with 3 bases in between. Germline lookup yields CDR1 LGHDT and CDR2 YNNKEL (reference sequence). The CDR3 region has the DNA TGTGCCAGCAGCCGGGTGAACACTGAAGCTTTCTTT. This codes for CASSRVNTEAFF.